This entry is about one T cell receptor beta chain. The antigen remains undetermined. TCRdb independently ran MiXCR on the 5' RACE reads; one entry per CDR3 protein. Here the sample spans some 600,000 distinct CDR3 sequences, 17% being singletons. This CDR3 region has 16 residues. Germline CDR1 and CDR2: DFQATT and SNEGSKA (reference sequence). Germline trimming cut 5 bases from V and 7 bases from J; bases unmatched to any gene: 17. The data were obtained in a study of T cells after yellow fever vaccination. Notes on the study in general: Researchers noted that a small share of clonotypes showed up in both CD4 and CD8 compartments.

This specimen consisted of PBMCs, obtained 5 days after the first yellow fever vaccination. The receptor's source is a man aged 18 to 30 who received the YFV17D yellow fever vaccine. The chain joins TRBV20-1 to TRBJ1-5; 7 bases agree with TRBD1. CDR3 loop: CSAAGRQGGRGQPQHF. CDR3 in DNA: TGCAGTGCTGCGGGAAGACAGGGAGGACGAGGGCAGCCCCAGCATTTT.